This T cell receptor beta chain was sequenced during a study of preoperative IRX-2 immunotherapy in early breast cancer. The germline V gene encodes CDR1 SGDLS and CDR2 YYNGEE. Trimming took off 0 bases at V and 5 bases at J, with 6 bases between the two ends. The CDR3 is made up of 12 amino acids. Specified treatment: preoperative locoregional IRX-2 cytokine immunotherapy. Clones were read by immunoSEQ multiplex PCR, and TCRdb kept only the in-frame ones, dropping some. The sample yields 15,000 to 25,000 clones, 70% to 90% seen once. The sample here was lymph node tissue, taken after IRX-2 immunotherapy. The J gene is TRBJ2-7, the V gene TRBV9; TRBD1 or TRBD2 may be the D gene (5 bases each). The sequence derives from a human donor with breast cancer. Here the CDR3 DNA reads TGTGCCAGCAGCGTAGGAGGGGACGAGCAGTACTTC. Protein: CASSVGGDEQYF.